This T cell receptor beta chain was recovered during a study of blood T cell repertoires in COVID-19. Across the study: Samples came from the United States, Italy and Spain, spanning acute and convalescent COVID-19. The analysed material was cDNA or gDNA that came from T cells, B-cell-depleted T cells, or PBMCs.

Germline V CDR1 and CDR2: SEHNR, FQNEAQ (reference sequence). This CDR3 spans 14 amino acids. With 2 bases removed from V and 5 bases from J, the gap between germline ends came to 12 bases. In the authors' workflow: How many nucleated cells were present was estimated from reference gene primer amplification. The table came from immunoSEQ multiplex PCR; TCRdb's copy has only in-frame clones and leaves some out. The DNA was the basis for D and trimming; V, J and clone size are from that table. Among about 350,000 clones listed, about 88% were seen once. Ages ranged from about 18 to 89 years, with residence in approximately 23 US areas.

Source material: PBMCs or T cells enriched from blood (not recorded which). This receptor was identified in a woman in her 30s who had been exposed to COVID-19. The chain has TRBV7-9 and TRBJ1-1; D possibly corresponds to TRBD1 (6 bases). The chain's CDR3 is CASSLTRGSTEAFF. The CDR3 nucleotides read TGTGCCAGCAGCTTAACCAGGGGATCGACTGAAGCTTTCTTT. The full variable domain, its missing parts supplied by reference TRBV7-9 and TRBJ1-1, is DTGVSQNPRHKITKRGQNVTFRCDPISEHNRLYWYRQTLGQGPEFLTYFQNEAQLEKSRLLSDRFSAERPKGSFSTLEIQRTEQGDSAMYLCASSLTRGSTEAFFGQGTRLTVV.